Listed here are 3 T cell receptor beta chains from one sample, sequenced in a study of regulatory T cells in long-lasting Graves disease (dated by TCRdb to the early 2020s). Libraries were prepared through multiplex PCR. The reads were generated on an Illumina HiSeq 4000. TCR beta libraries were built with iRepertoire HTBI primers and Arm-PCR amplification of CDR3 regions. TCRdb handled the public reads itself, with Q25 trimming in fastp and clone calling in MiXCR, and kept productive beta chains. Rows merge per CDR3 protein into single entries with the most common DNA and genes. A total of roughly 360,000 distinct CDR3 sequences appear in this sample, less than 30% of them only once. Of the sample, approximately 30% falls within the top ten clones. The sample's time point label, in plain terms: persistent/refractory GD, antithyroid drugs over 5 years with positive TRAb. For both TCR sequencing and RNA sequencing, RNA was extracted from PBMCs in TRIzol.

Source: peripheral blood mononuclear cells (PBMCs), taken when the disease was refractory, from a patient treated with antithyroid drugs. These receptors came from a middle-aged woman with Graves disease. Donor details come from another sample of the same person, matched by shared clones.

This clonotype has a handful of counts. The V call is TRBV10-3, the J call TRBJ1-4; 9 positions match TRBD1. The CDR3 has 17 amino acids. Germline assignment: CDR1 ENHRY and CDR2 SYGVKD. Unmatched junction bases numbered 6, after V lost 0 bases and J lost 4 bases. The chain's CDR3 is CAISESTRTGVNEKLFF. For the CDR3, the DNA is TGTGCCATCAGTGAGTCAACCAGGACAGGGGTTAATGAAAAACTGTTTTTT.

This clonotype appeared many times. The chain recombines TRBV6-5 with TRBJ2-5, with 8 nucleotides matching TRBD2. CDR1 is MNHEY and CDR2 is SVGAGI in the germline V gene. This CDR3 contains 15 residues. V gave up 2 bases and J gave up 5 bases; unmatched junction bases: 7. In DNA form, the CDR3 reads TGTGCCAGCAGTTACGCGGGGGGTTGGGGGGAGACCCAGTACTTC. It translates to CASSYAGGWGETQYF.

This clonotype appeared once. The chain uses TRBV6-5 and TRBJ2-3; tentative D call: TRBD1 (5 bases). From germline, CDR1 is MNHEY and CDR2 SVGAGI. V was trimmed by 2 bases and J by 5 bases, leaving 14 bases between them. The CDR3 is 15 residues long. The DNA for the CDR3 is TGTGCCAGCAGTTACAGTGTTGAGACAGAAGATACGCAGTATTTT. It specifies CASSYSVETEDTQYF.